One sample yielded the 16 T cell receptor beta chains listed below, sequenced in a study of T cell responses to AZD1222 COVID-19 vaccine. Repertoires were generated with immunoSEQ multiplex PCR, while TCRdb's copy carries only in-frame clones and drops some. This sample yields roughly 120,000 clones, of which just under 90% are seen a single time; less than 4.5% belongs to the top ten. The input for sequencing was peripheral blood, taken on day 0 of AZD1222 vaccination. These receptors originate from an adult in good health.

The V call is TRBV27, the J call TRBJ2-2, with D tentatively TRBD1 (6 bases). V was clipped by 4 bases and J by 6 bases, with 12 bases between them. The CDR3 totals 14 residues. Germline CDR1 and CDR2: MNHEY and SMNVEV (reference sequence). CDR3 sequence reads: CASSSHRDPGELFF. CDR3 bases: TGTGCCAGCAGTTCCCACAGGGACCCCGGGGAGCTGTTTTTT.

The genes are TRBV5-1 and TRBJ2-1, with TRBD1 as a possible D gene (6 bases). This CDR3 contains 13 residues. Trimming took 1 base from V and 7 from J, leaving 9 bases between them. Per the germline V gene, CDR1 is SGHRS and CDR2 is YFSETQ. CDR3: CASSLWGTNEQFF. CDR3 nucleotides: TGCGCCAGCAGCTTGTGGGGGACAAATGAGCAGTTCTTC.

V is TRBV25-1 and J is TRBJ1-2; unclear D gene. V lost 5 bases and J lost 3, with 16 bases in between. The CDR3 sequence is 15 residues long. From germline, CDR1 is MGHDK and CDR2 SYGVNS. As DNA, the CDR3 is TGTGCCAGCAGTAACAATCCCCCCACCTACTATGGCTACACCTTC. Protein: CASSNNPPTYYGYTF.

The J gene is TRBJ1-2, the V gene TRBV29-1, with 7 nucleotides matching TRBD1. Looked up from germline, CDR1 is SQVTM and CDR2 is ANQGSEA. J gave up 3 bases and V 2 bases, and 6 bases lay outside the gene matches. This CDR3 has 14 residues. CDR3: CSVELAGGYYGYTF. The CDR3 nucleotides are TGCAGCGTTGAACTCGCAGGGGGTTACTATGGCTACACCTTC.

The chain recombines TRBV6-5 with TRBJ1-2; possibly TRBD1 for D (5 bases). The V and J ends lost 4 bases and 4 bases respectively, with 13 bases between them. The germline gives CDR1 MNHEY, CDR2 SVGAGI. CDR3 length: 14 amino acids. The DNA for the CDR3 is TGTGCCAGCAGTTCAGGGCTCCCCACCTATGGCTACACCTTC. The encoded protein is CASSSGLPTYGYTF.

This chain connects TRBV24-1 to TRBJ2-3; TRBD1 might be the D (6 bases). CDR1 is KGHDR, CDR2 SFDVKD, per germline. Trimming stripped 9 bases from V and 6 bases from J, with 18 bases between. This CDR3 comprises 14 residues. The CDR3 region is CATGTGTPTDTQYF. In nucleotides, the CDR3 is TGTGCCACCGGAACCGGGACACCTACCGATACGCAGTATTTT.

The rearrangement joins TRBV12-3 or TRBV12-4 to TRBJ1-5, with D unresolved. Trimming stripped 3 bases from V and 7 bases from J, with 10 bases between. CDR3 length equals 13 residues. CDR3 residues: CASSLGRAQPQHF. CDR3 DNA: TGTGCCAGCAGTTTGGGAAGGGCCCAGCCCCAGCATTTT.

This clone was seen only a few times. J is TRBJ1-5 and V is TRBV11-2; 7 bases map to TRBD1. V shed 4 bases and J 4 bases; nucleotides not matched to a gene: 4. Germline V gene sequence: CDR1 SGHAT, CDR2 FQNNGV. The CDR3 covers 14 residues. CDR3 sequence reads: CASSSDRENQPQHF. CDR3 DNA sequence: TGTGCCAGCAGCTCAGACAGGGAGAATCAGCCCCAGCATTTT.

This clone has only a few counts. The V call is TRBV27, the J call TRBJ2-2; the D gene is possibly TRBD1 (6 bases). Trimming removed 9 bases from V and 2 bases from J, with 10 bases in between. CDR1 is MNHEY and CDR2 is SMNVEV in the germline V gene (reference sequence). The CDR3 sequence is 13 residues long. This chain's CDR3 is CASTGQNTGELFF. CDR3 sequence (DNA): TGTGCCAGTACGGGACAAAACACCGGGGAGCTGTTTTTT.

V gene TRBV18 combines with J gene TRBJ2-2; 8 bases are shared with TRBD2. The CDR3 is 16 amino acids. The J segment lost 0 bases and the V segment lost 0 bases, leaving 0 bases of the junction unmatched. Germline-derived CDR1 and CDR2 are KGHSH and LQKENI. CDR3 amino acids: CASSPPGLANTGELFF. CDR3 DNA: TGTGCCAGCTCACCACCGGGACTAGCGAACACCGGGGAGCTGTTTTTT.

The chain joins TRBV12-3 or TRBV12-4 to TRBJ2-1; D gene uncertain. V gave up 2 bases and J gave up 10 bases, with 6 bases separating them. This CDR3 is built from 11 residues. In nucleotides, the CDR3 is TGTGCCAGCAGTTTAAGACTCGAGCAGTTCTTC. Its protein is CASSLRLEQFF.

This chain joins TRBV28 and TRBJ2-5, with TRBD1 matching 9 bases. Germline V gene sequence: CDR1 MDHEN, CDR2 SYDVKM. With 3 bases clipped from V and 7 bases from J, the junction kept 3 bases outside the gene matches. CDR3 length equals 13 residues. CDR3: CASSFTGGATQYF. In DNA, the CDR3 is TGTGCCAGCAGTTTCACAGGGGGCGCGACCCAGTACTTC.

This chain uses TRBV30 with TRBJ2-2; TRBD2 agrees at 8 bases. The CDR3 covers 14 residues. J lost 5 bases, V lost 4 bases, and 6 bases had no gene match. Per the germline V gene, CDR1 is GTSNPN and CDR2 is SVGIG (reference sequence). The DNA for the CDR3 is TGTGCCTGGACCCGAGGGACTAGGACCGGGGAGCTGTTTTTT. Amino acid sequence: CAWTRGTRTGELFF. Looking up the rest from reference TRBV30 and TRBJ2-2 gives the full variable domain: SQTIHQWPATLVQPVGSPLSLECTVEGTSNPNLYWYRQAAGRGLQLLFYSVGIGQISSEVPQNLSASRPQDRQFILSSKKLLLSDSGFYLCAWTRGTRTGELFFGEGSRLTVL.

The V gene is TRBV11-3, the J gene TRBJ2-1; D gene uncertain. The CDR3 consists of 12 residues. V gave up 5 bases and J gave up 6 bases, with 8 bases separating them. From germline, CDR1 is SGHNT and CDR2 YENEEA. The DNA of the CDR3 is TGTGCCAGCAGCCCAACCGGCAATGAGCAGTTCTTC. This translates into CASSPTGNEQFF.

The genes are TRBV13 and TRBJ2-1; D is ambiguous. The CDR3 contains 15 residues. V was pared by 1 base and J by 8 bases, with 15 bases between. Looked up from germline, CDR1 is PRHDT and CDR2 is FYEKMQ (reference sequence). Here the CDR3 reads CASSLALTPLDEQFF. The CDR3 DNA is TGTGCCAGCAGCTTAGCGTTAACCCCCTTGGATGAGCAGTTCTTC.

The rearrangement links TRBV29-1 to TRBJ2-3; 14 positions agree with TRBD2. CDR3 length: 14 amino acids. The V gene end was trimmed by 5 bases and the J gene end by 4 bases; junction bases not matched to a gene: 2. Germline CDR1 is SQVTM and CDR2 is ANQGSEA. DNA for the CDR3: TGCAGCGTTAAGGGACTAGCGGGAGCAGATACGCAGTATTTT. Translated: CSVKGLAGADTQYF.